This T cell receptor beta chain was sequenced for a study of OX40 agonist ivuxolimab in advanced cancers. For the study at large: Ivuxolimab was administered intravenously to patients at 0.01 to 10 mg/kg every 2 weeks. Checkpoint inhibitors had been given previously to around 38% of patients. In three patients, partial responses were observed, one with hepatocellular carcinoma and two with cutaneous melanoma.

Study-level points and caveats: Determination of antigen specificity was not performed for the expanded peripheral T cells.

As regards this clone: What it binds is unknown.

Germline CDR1 reads ENHRY; CDR2 reads SYGVKD. V gave up 2 bases and J gave up 3 bases, with 10 bases separating them. The length of the CDR3 is 14 residues. The data were produced by immunoSEQ multiplex PCR, yet TCRdb's version contains in-frame clones alone and is incomplete. The sample has approximately 74,000 clones, over 75% seen once. The clonotype originates from an adult with an advanced solid tumor such as melanoma, head and neck, liver or kidney cancer. This chain connects TRBV10-3 to TRBJ1-2; D is ambiguous. The sequencing here drew on CD4+ or CD8+ T cells sorted from blood, taken in a trial of the OX40 agonist ivuxolimab. The CDR3 region has the DNA TGTGCCATCAGTGAGATCGGGGAGCACTATGGCTACACCTTC. Its translation is CAISEIGEHYGYTF.